This passage covers 26 T cell receptor beta chains from one sample sequenced in a study of STAT5B mutations in CD4+ large granular lymphocyte leukemia. The data were produced by immunoSEQ multiplex PCR, yet TCRdb's version contains in-frame clones alone and is incomplete. Here the sample spans around 10,000 clones, roughly four fifths being singletons. Input material: PBMCs. The receptor source for this set is a man aged 55-75 years with CD4+ T-cell large granular lymphocyte leukemia.

The table lists this clone with a few counts. The chain links TRBV7-3 to TRBJ2-2; D is ambiguous. V shed 1 base and J shed 1 base, with 7 bases lying between them. Germline V CDR1 and CDR2: SGHTA, FQGTGA. The CDR3 loop spans 15 amino acids. As DNA, the CDR3 is TGTGCCAGCAGCTTAATTGGCGGGAACACCGGGGAGCTGTTTTTT. As protein: CASSLIGGNTGELFF.

The chain recombines TRBV11-2 with TRBJ2-5; 9 bases agree with TRBD2. Gene TRBJ2-7 matches the end of the DNA better, so the J call may be wrong. This CDR3 spans 17 amino acids. From germline, CDR1 is SGHAT and CDR2 FQNNGV. For the CDR3, the DNA is TGTGCCAGCAGCTTAAGGGCCATAGCGGGAGTCCACTACGAGCAGTACTTC. Encoded protein: CASSLRAIAGVHYEQYF.

The rearrangement links TRBV5-1 to TRBJ1-3; D may be TRBD1 (5 bases). Trimming took 4 bases from V and 2 from J, leaving 19 bases between them. Germline-derived CDR1 and CDR2 are SGHRS and YFSETQ. The CDR3 spans 17 residues. DNA for the CDR3: TGCGCCAGCAGCCTAAAGGGACCGTCCCTCCCTGGAAACACCATATATTTT. It encodes CASSLKGPSLPGNTIYF.

The CDR3 DNA reads as TGTGCCAGCAGCGTAGGAGGGAGCCAAGAGACCCAGTACTTC. This encodes CASSVGGSQETQYF. The chain has TRBV9 and TRBJ2-5, with a weak D call TRBD2 (5 bases). Germline lookup yields CDR1 SGDLS and CDR2 YYNGEE. The CDR3 runs to 14 residues. V was pared by 0 bases and J by 1 base, with 7 bases between.

This clone was seen a handful of times. J is TRBJ2-7 and V is TRBV7-8; the match to TRBD2 covers 7 bases. Germline V gene lookup returns CDR1 SGHVS and CDR2 FQNEAQ. V shed 4 bases, J shed 3 bases, and the junction held 6 bases outside the gene matches. This CDR3 comprises 14 residues. CDR3 coding DNA: TGTGCCAGCAGCTGGACCGGGACTAACTACGAGCAGTACTTC. It is translated as CASSWTGTNYEQYF.

V usage is TRBV18 and J usage is TRBJ1-1; 10 nucleotides agree with TRBD1. CDR3 length: 16 amino acids. The germline CDR1 and CDR2 sequences are KGHSH and LQKENI. J was trimmed by 1 base and V by 4 bases; bases with no gene match: 6. The CDR3 nucleotides read TGTGCCAGCTCACTTGGGACAGGGGTCGGGAACACTGAAGCTTTCTTT. Translating it yields CASSLGTGVGNTEAFF.

V and J are TRBV29-1 and TRBJ1-1; D remains unclear. The ends were cut back, 2 bases at V and 6 bases at J, with 7 bases in the middle. Germline V CDR1 and CDR2: SQVTM, ANQGSEA. This CDR3 comprises 11 residues. The CDR3 spells CSVESMAEAFF. The CDR3 DNA reads as TGCAGCGTTGAAAGTATGGCTGAAGCTTTCTTT.

This chain uses TRBV19 with TRBJ2-7, with 11 positions matching TRBD2. The CDR3 is 15 amino acids. The germline gives CDR1 LNHDA, CDR2 SQIVND (reference sequence). The ends lost 8 bases at V and 0 bases at J; junction bases unmatched: 6. CDR3 nucleotides: TGTGCCAGTGGGGGACTAGCGGCTAGCTCCTACGAGCAGTACTTC. It encodes CASGGLAASSYEQYF.

The chain is built from TRBV25-1 and TRBJ2-2; a possible D gene is TRBD2 (6 bases). CDR1 is MGHDK, CDR2 SYGVNS, per germline. The CDR3 contains 15 residues. V was trimmed by 2 bases and J by 6 bases, leaving 13 bases between them. CDR3 bases: TGTGCCAGCAGTGAACCGGGGGAAGGGCCCGGGGAGCTGTTTTTT. Translated, it gives CASSEPGEGPGELFF.

The chain uses TRBV11-1 and TRBJ2-5; D may match TRBD1 or TRBD2 (5 bases each). Germline loops: CDR1 SGHAT, CDR2 FQDESV (reference sequence). The CDR3 loop spans 14 amino acids. The germline V and J ends were trimmed by 5 bases and 5 bases, with 15 bases remaining between them. This chain's CDR3 is CASSPGAWEETQYF. The CDR3 coding sequence is TGTGCCAGCAGCCCCGGGGCTTGGGAGGAGACCCAGTACTTC.

The rearrangement links TRBV28 to TRBJ2-4; 7 nucleotides align to TRBD1. V trimming: 6 bases; J trimming: 10 bases; junction bases outside the gene matches: 9. Germline lookup yields CDR1 MDHEN and CDR2 SYDVKM. CDR3 size: 13 residues. This CDR3 reads CASRDGTEIIQYF. As DNA, the CDR3 is TGTGCCAGCAGGGACGGGACAGAAATTATTCAGTACTTC. The full variable domain, completed using reference TRBV28 and TRBJ2-4, is DVKVTQSSRYLVKRTGEKVFLECVQDMDHENMFWYRQDPGLGLRLIYFSYDVKMKEKGDIPEGYSVSREKKERFSLILESASTNQTSMYLCASRDGTEIIQYFGAGTRLSVL.

This clone was detected only a few times. A read error may account for a junction end that differs from germline. The chain combines TRBV28 with TRBJ2-7; D uncertain. Germline V CDR1 and CDR2: MDHEN, SYDVKM. The CDR3 is made up of 11 amino acids. In nucleotides, the CDR3 is TGTGCCAGCAGTAGTACATGGGGTCAAAAATTC. Its translation is CASSSTWGQKF.

The chain links TRBV7-9 to TRBJ2-7; 9 nucleotides agree with TRBD2. The V segment lost 5 bases and the J segment 3 bases; nucleotides outside the gene matches: 8. This CDR3 comprises 15 residues. Germline loops: CDR1 SEHNR, CDR2 FQNEAQ (reference sequence). For the CDR3, the DNA is TGTGCCAGCAGCGCACTAGCGGGCCGCCTCTACGAGCAGTACTTC. It specifies CASSALAGRLYEQYF.

The chain employs TRBV7-2 and TRBJ1-5, with a tentative D call TRBD1 (5 bases). Germline V lookup: CDR1 SGHTA, CDR2 FQGNSA. V shed 0 bases and J shed 6 bases, with 6 bases lying between them. This CDR3 contains 13 residues. This CDR3 reads CASSLAGAQPQHF. The CDR3 nucleotides are TGTGCCAGCAGCTTAGCAGGGGCTCAGCCCCAGCATTTT.

This sequence joins TRBV7-9 and TRBJ2-7, with 10 bases identical to TRBD2. This CDR3 region has 16 residues. V trimming: 4 bases; J trimming: 2 bases; junction bases outside the gene matches: 8. The germline V gene has CDR1 SEHNR and CDR2 FQNEAQ (reference sequence). The CDR3 DNA reads TGTGCCAGCAGCTCCTTGACCGGGACTAGCGCCTACGAGCAGTACTTC. Residues: CASSSLTGTSAYEQYF.

The chain recombines TRBV9 with TRBJ1-2, with D maybe TRBD1 (5 bases). Germline V gives CDR1 SGDLS, CDR2 YYNGEE. The CDR3 extends over 14 amino acids. V dropped 4 bases and J dropped 9 bases, with 19 bases sitting between them. The CDR3 reads CASSTRERGLSYTF. The CDR3 bases are TGTGCCAGCAGCACCCGAGAGAGGGGTTTGAGCTACACCTTC.

CDR3 region: CASSAPDHGRALGETQYF. CDR3 DNA: TGTGCCAGCAGCGCTCCCGATCACGGGAGGGCCTTAGGAGAGACCCAGTACTTC. J is TRBJ2-5 and V is TRBV9; TRBD2 agrees at 8 bases. The germline gives CDR1 SGDLS, CDR2 YYNGEE. V was clipped by 3 bases and J by 4 bases; unmatched bases: 17. The length of the CDR3 is 18 residues.

The chain recombines TRBV5-1 with TRBJ1-4, with 8 bases identical to TRBD1. Germline CDR1 reads SGHRS; CDR2 reads YFSETQ. This CDR3 contains 18 residues. V was pared by 0 bases and J by 2 bases, with 9 bases of the junction left unmatched. The CDR3 region is CASSLEGYRGFTNEKLFF. Here the CDR3 DNA reads TGCGCCAGCAGCTTGGAGGGGTACAGGGGGTTCACTAATGAAAAACTGTTTTTT.

A few counts support this clone. The V gene is TRBV7-9, the J gene TRBJ2-2, with D possibly TRBD1 on 6 matching bases. CDR3 length: 16 amino acids. Looked up from germline, CDR1 is SEHNR and CDR2 is FQNEAQ (reference sequence). V was clipped by 5 bases and J by 0 bases, with 13 bases between them. CDR3 sequence: CASSHPWTANTGELFF. The DNA for the CDR3 is TGTGCCAGCAGCCATCCTTGGACAGCGAACACCGGGGAGCTGTTTTTT. The whole variable domain, filled in from reference TRBV7-9 and TRBJ2-2, reads DTGVSQNPRHKITKRGQNVTFRCDPISEHNRLYWYRQTLGQGPEFLTYFQNEAQLEKSRLLSDRFSAERPKGSFSTLEIQRTEQGDSAMYLCASSHPWTANTGELFFGEGSRLTVL.

The V gene is TRBV5-1, the J gene TRBJ2-3; 12 bases agree with TRBD2. V trimming: 6 bases; J trimming: 1 base; junction bases outside the gene matches: 3. The CDR3 extends over 15 amino acids. Germline V gives CDR1 SGHRS, CDR2 YFSETQ. This CDR3 reads CASKWTSGGTDTQYF. CDR3 sequence (DNA): TGCGCCAGCAAATGGACTAGCGGGGGCACAGATACGCAGTATTTT.

V and J are TRBV4-3 and TRBJ2-1; weak D call: TRBD1 (5 bases). V was shortened by 0 bases and J by 7 bases, with 16 bases between the two germline ends. CDR1 is LGHNA and CDR2 is YSLEER in the germline V gene. The CDR3 extends over 16 amino acids. The CDR3 protein is CASSQDVGAGSNEQFF. CDR3 bases: TGCGCCAGCAGCCAAGACGTTGGGGCTGGATCTAATGAGCAGTTCTTC.

CDR3 in DNA: TGCGCCAGCAGAGGGGTAGCGGGGGGGGTGAACACTGAAGCTTTCTTT. Encoded protein: CASRGVAGGVNTEAFF. The chain has TRBV23-1 and TRBJ1-1; TRBD1 might be the D (5 bases). TRBV23-1 is an open reading frame whose function is uncertain. Trimming left V 6 bases short and J 0 bases short, with 17 bases between. This CDR3 comprises 16 residues.

This rearrangement joins TRBV19 to TRBJ2-7; D might be TRBD1 or TRBD2, each matching 6 bases. In germline, CDR1 is LNHDA, CDR2 SQIVND (reference sequence). Trimming took off 7 bases at V and 1 base at J, with 11 bases between the two ends. The CDR3 is made up of 13 amino acids. CDR3 nucleotide sequence: TGTGCCAGTACCCGGGGGACATCCTACGAGCAGTACTTC. Protein: CASTRGTSYEQYF.

The chain has TRBV6-4 and TRBJ1-3; no firm D call. V was shortened by 5 bases and J by 7 bases, with 18 bases between the two germline ends. The CDR3 is 15 residues long. Per germline, CDR1 MRHNA and CDR2 SNTAGT. The CDR3 DNA reads as TGTGCCAGCAGTCCGGACGCCGCGCTGGGGAACACCATATATTTT. This sequence encodes CASSPDAALGNTIYF.

This clone showed up just a few times. The CDR3, as DNA: TGTGCCAGTACCCGGACTAGCGGGGGTCCAGAACGCCACGAGCAGTACTTC. Translated, it gives CASTRTSGGPERHEQYF. The chain is built from TRBV19 and TRBJ2-7; 13 bases map to TRBD2. The V gene end was trimmed by 7 bases and the J gene end by 5 bases; junction bases not matched to a gene: 14. Germline-derived CDR1 and CDR2 are LNHDA and SQIVND (reference sequence). CDR3 length equals 17 residues.

The rearrangement joins TRBV28 to TRBJ1-2; tentative D call: TRBD1 (6 bases). V lost 4 bases and J 0 bases, leaving 15 bases between the germline ends. Germline CDR1 and CDR2: MDHEN and SYDVKM. This CDR3 is built from 16 residues. The CDR3 reads CASSSPLTGTNYGYTF. The CDR3 coding sequence is TGTGCCAGCAGTTCTCCCCTGACAGGTACTAACTATGGCTACACCTTC.